The clone carrying this T cell receptor beta chain was seen more than once but under ten times. In TCRdb, the RT-PCR reads were re-called with MiXCR into one record per CDR3 protein. Of approximately 200,000 distinct CDR3 sequences detected, over 12% appear once; the ten largest clones hold roughly 11%. Looked up from germline, CDR1 is SEHNR and CDR2 is FQNEAQ (reference sequence). V was pared by 5 bases and J by 2 bases, with 15 bases between. CDR3 length: 15 amino acids. The data were taken from a study of patients and donors after allogeneic stem cell transplantation. Sequenced input: blood, either unsorted or a sorted T cell fraction (not recorded which). The receptor's source is a human donor who was either an allogeneic HSCT recipient or a stem cell or donor lymphocyte infusion donor (not recorded which). It is not recorded whose cells these are; they may come from a transplant donor. The rearrangement links TRBV7-9 to TRBJ2-5; D gene uncertain. The CDR3 here is CASSPRRKLQETQYF. In DNA, the CDR3 is TGTGCCAGCAGCCCCCGACGGAAACTTCAAGAGACCCAGTACTTC.